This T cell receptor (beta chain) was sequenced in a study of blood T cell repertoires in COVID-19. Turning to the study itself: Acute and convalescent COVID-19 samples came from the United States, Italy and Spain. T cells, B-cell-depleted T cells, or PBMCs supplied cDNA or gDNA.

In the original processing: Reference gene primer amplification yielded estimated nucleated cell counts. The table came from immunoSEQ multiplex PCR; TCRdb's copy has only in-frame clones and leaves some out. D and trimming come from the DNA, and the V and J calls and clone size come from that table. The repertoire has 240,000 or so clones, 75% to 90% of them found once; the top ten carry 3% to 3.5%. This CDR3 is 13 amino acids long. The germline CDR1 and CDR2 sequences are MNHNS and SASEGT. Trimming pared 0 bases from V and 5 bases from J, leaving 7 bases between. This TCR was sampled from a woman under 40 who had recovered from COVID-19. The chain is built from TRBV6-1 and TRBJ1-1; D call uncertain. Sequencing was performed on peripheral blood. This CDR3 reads CASSEARGTEAFF. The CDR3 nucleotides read TGTGCCAGCAGTGAAGCGCGAGGGACTGAAGCTTTCTTT.